The 23 T cell receptor beta chains below were found in one sample sequenced in a study of blood T cell repertoires in COVID-19. Clones were read by immunoSEQ multiplex PCR, and TCRdb kept only the in-frame ones, dropping some. The table records roughly 100,000 clones, approximately 77% of them present only once. Sequencing was performed on peripheral blood. The source of these receptors is a woman over 75 with acute or convalescent COVID-19.

The rearrangement uses TRBV18 and TRBJ1-3, with 7 positions matching TRBD1. Germline CDR1 reads KGHSH; CDR2 reads LQKENI. The V segment lost 5 bases and the J segment 2 bases; nucleotides outside the gene matches: 6. The CDR3 has 15 amino acids. The CDR3 DNA reads TGTGCCAGCTCAGAACAGGGGTCCCCTGGAAACACCATATATTTT. It yields the protein CASSEQGSPGNTIYF. The whole variable domain, filled in from reference TRBV18 and TRBJ1-3, reads NAGVMQNPRHLVRRRGQEARLRCSPMKGHSHVYWYRQLPEEGLKFMVYLQKENIIDESGMPKERFSAEFPKEGPSILRIQQVVRGDSAAYFCASSEQGSPGNTIYFGEGSWLTVV.

This chain links TRBV10-3 with TRBJ2-5; tentatively, D is TRBD1 (6 bases). Per germline, CDR1 ENHRY and CDR2 SYGVKD. V was clipped by 5 bases and J by 2 bases, with 15 bases between them. The CDR3 contains 15 residues. CDR3 region: CAISSQGRGQETQYF. Here the CDR3 DNA reads TGTGCCATCAGTTCACAGGGTAGGGGGCAAGAGACCCAGTACTTC.

The chain combines TRBV19 with TRBJ1-2; D remains unclear. The CDR3 totals 12 residues. V lost 5 bases to trimming and J lost 8 bases, with 12 bases between them. CDR1 LNHDA and CDR2 SQIVND come from the germline V gene (reference sequence). Here the CDR3 DNA reads TGTGCCAGTAGTCCCCAGGCGTGGGGCTACACCTTC. Translated: CASSPQAWGYTF.

The V and J genes are TRBV6-5 and TRBJ2-5; tentatively, D is TRBD1 (7 bases). Germline CDR1 MNHEY, CDR2 SVGAGI. V was cut by 7 bases and J by 1 base, with 13 bases left in between. The CDR3 is 14 residues long. The CDR3 DNA reads as TGTGCCAGCATGTTCCAGGGGGGCCAAGAGACCCAGTACTTC. Translation: CASMFQGGQETQYF.

V usage is TRBV5-5 and J usage is TRBJ2-3; 10 positions agree with TRBD1. CDR3 length equals 15 residues. Trimming at V came to 4 bases and at J to 6 bases, leaving 8 bases not matched to a gene. CDR1 and CDR2 (germline): SGHKS, YYEKEE (reference sequence). CDR3 protein: CASSPRTGGSDTQYF. The CDR3 nucleotides read TGTGCCAGCAGCCCCAGGACAGGGGGATCGGATACGCAGTATTTT.

This sequence joins TRBV28 and TRBJ2-1, with D possibly matching TRBD2 (5 bases). V lost 8 bases and J lost 0, with 11 bases in between. From germline, CDR1 is MDHEN and CDR2 SYDVKM. The CDR3 consists of 14 residues. The CDR3 region has the DNA TGTGCCAGCCACCCGGGAAGCTCCTACAATGAGCAGTTCTTC. Translation: CASHPGSSYNEQFF. The complete variable domain, with remaining parts taken from reference TRBV28 and TRBJ2-1, reads DVKVTQSSRYLVKRTGEKVFLECVQDMDHENMFWYRQDPGLGLRLIYFSYDVKMKEKGDIPEGYSVSREKKERFSLILESASTNQTSMYLCASHPGSSYNEQFFGPGTRLTVL.

This chain connects TRBV7-3 to TRBJ2-3, with TRBD1 matching over 8 bases. The germline gives CDR1 SGHTA, CDR2 FQGTGA. The CDR3 spans 13 residues. With V trimmed by 5 bases and J by 9 bases, 7 bases remained unmatched. The CDR3 DNA reads as TGTGCCAGCAGCGCGGGACAGGCGTTAACGCAGTATTTT. Protein product: CASSAGQALTQYF.

The rearrangement joins TRBV24-1 to TRBJ1-6, with no clear D. CDR1 and CDR2 from the germline V gene are KGHDR and SFDVKD. Trimming took 1 base from V and 0 from J, leaving 27 bases between them. The CDR3 loop spans 23 amino acids. This CDR3 reads CATSDLLPPTGVCGSSYNSPLHF. DNA for the CDR3: TGTGCCACCAGTGATTTACTACCACCGACCGGAGTATGCGGCAGCTCCTATAATTCACCCCTCCACTTT.

The genes are TRBV7-2 and TRBJ2-3, with TRBD2 matching 16 bases. The trim removed 5 bases at V and 6 bases at J, leaving 14 bases unmatched. Germline CDR1 is SGHTA and CDR2 is FQGNSA. This CDR3 has 19 residues. The CDR3 coding sequence is TGTGCCAGCAGCGTCGCCCCGGGACTAGCGGGAGGGCTGAGGGATACGCAGTATTTT. Translating it yields CASSVAPGLAGGLRDTQYF.

The V and J genes are TRBV30 and TRBJ1-6; D is possibly TRBD1 (6 bases). Trimming shortened V by 2 bases and J by 9 bases, and 14 bases separated the two germline ends. This CDR3 spans 14 amino acids. In germline, CDR1 is GTSNPN, CDR2 SVGIG (reference sequence). The CDR3 loop reads CAWSYDRRSSPLHF. CDR3 bases: TGTGCCTGGAGTTATGACAGGCGGAGTTCACCCCTCCACTTT. The full variable domain, its missing parts supplied by reference TRBV30 and TRBJ1-6, is SQTIHQWPATLVQPVGSPLSLECTVEGTSNPNLYWYRQAAGRGLQLLFYSVGIGQISSEVPQNLSASRPQDRQFILSSKKLLLSDSGFYLCAWSYDRRSSPLHFGNGTRLTVT.

This sequence joins TRBV11-2 and TRBJ1-5; possibly TRBD1 for D (5 bases). V was clipped by 4 bases and J by 5 bases, with 12 bases between them. The CDR3 consists of 14 residues. Germline V gene data show CDR1 as SGHAT and CDR2 as FQNNGV. Here the CDR3 DNA reads TGTGCCAGCAGCTCCCAGGGTCTTGATCAGCCCCAGCATTTT. Protein product: CASSSQGLDQPQHF. Full variable domain (rest looked up from reference TRBV11-2 and TRBJ1-5): EAGVAQSPRYKIIEKRQSVAFWCNPISGHATLYWYQQILGQGPKLLIQFQNNGVVDDSQLPKDRFSAERLKGVDSTLKIQPAKLEDSAVYLCASSSQGLDQPQHFGDGTRLSIL.

This clone was recorded only once. This chain links TRBV19 with TRBJ2-2; the D gene is possibly TRBD2 (6 bases). This CDR3 comprises 15 residues. Germline CDR1 and CDR2: LNHDA and SQIVND (reference sequence). V lost 5 bases to trimming and J lost 3 bases, with 13 bases between them. The CDR3 sequence is CASSSTGTYTGELFF. CDR3 DNA sequence: TGTGCCAGTAGTTCGACCGGGACTTACACCGGGGAGCTGTTTTTT.

This sequence joins TRBV2 and TRBJ2-1, with TRBD2 matching over 11 bases. V gave up 6 bases and J gave up 10 bases; unmatched junction bases: 8. Germline V gene data show CDR1 as SNHLY and CDR2 as FYNNEI. The CDR3 totals 14 residues. CDR3 residues: CASRSTSGSGEQFF. The CDR3 DNA is TGTGCCAGCAGGAGTACTAGCGGGAGCGGGGAGCAGTTCTTC.

In this sample, this clone turned up once. This rearrangement joins TRBV4-1 to TRBJ1-2; a possible D gene is TRBD1 (5 bases). This CDR3 comprises 17 residues. V lost 1 base, J lost 0 bases, and 15 bases lay in between. CDR1 and CDR2 (germline): MGHRA, YSYEKL. CDR3 loop: CASSQALSGGANYGYTF. For the CDR3, the DNA is TGCGCCAGCAGCCAAGCCCTATCTGGAGGGGCTAACTATGGCTACACCTTC.

This rearrangement joins TRBV25-1 to TRBJ2-7, with 10 bases aligning to TRBD1. Germline CDR1 is MGHDK and CDR2 is SYGVNS. The CDR3 runs 16 residues. With V trimmed by 3 bases and J by 0 bases, 5 bases remained unmatched. CDR3 amino acids: CASSDPGTGVSYEQYF. Here the CDR3 DNA reads TGTGCCAGCAGTGACCCGGGGACAGGGGTCTCCTACGAGCAGTACTTC.

This chain uses TRBV3-1 (or the pseudogene TRBV3-2) with TRBJ1-2, with 7 bases identical to TRBD1. The CDR3 is made up of 14 amino acids. After removal of 4 bases from V and 7 bases from J, the junction contained 9 bases not matched to a gene. CDR1 LGHDT and CDR2 YNNKEL come from the germline V gene (reference sequence). CDR3 nucleotides: TGTGCCAGCAGCCCAGACGACAGGGATGGTGGCTACACCTTC. As protein: CASSPDDRDGGYTF.

By share of the sample, this clone is medium-sized. The J gene is TRBJ1-1, the V gene TRBV7-9; TRBD1 aligns across 8 bases. Germline V gene lookup returns CDR1 SEHNR and CDR2 FQNEAQ (reference sequence). The CDR3 has 13 residues. V trimming: 7 bases; J trimming: 7 bases; junction bases outside the gene matches: 8. The CDR3: CASNLQGEGEAFF. The CDR3 DNA sequence: TGTGCCAGCAACCTACAGGGGGAGGGTGAAGCTTTCTTT.

This clone came up a few times. The chain carries TRBV10-3 and TRBJ2-2; 11 bases line up with TRBD2. V lost 4 bases and J lost 6; bases outside the gene matches: 10. Looked up from germline, CDR1 is ENHRY and CDR2 is SYGVKD. The CDR3 consists of 17 residues. The CDR3 DNA follows: TGTGCCATCAGTGGCAGAAGTACTAGCGGGAGATCCGGGGAGCTGTTTTTT. It yields the protein CAISGRSTSGRSGELFF.

The chain employs TRBV9 and TRBJ2-1; TRBD2 agrees at 7 bases. The V segment lost 4 bases and the J segment 8 bases; nucleotides outside the gene matches: 12. The CDR3 is 15 amino acids. In germline, CDR1 is SGDLS, CDR2 YYNGEE. CDR3 region: CASSSRDYSFDEQFF. As DNA, the CDR3 is TGTGCCAGCAGCTCCCGGGACTACTCTTTTGATGAGCAGTTCTTC.

The V and J genes are TRBV5-1 and TRBJ1-2; no clear D gene. Trimming cost V 0 bases and J 2 bases, with 11 bases left between them. CDR1 and CDR2 from the germline V gene are SGHRS and YFSETQ. This CDR3 has 15 amino acids. CDR3 residues: CASSLEFSGNYGYTF. The CDR3 coding sequence is TGCGCCAGCAGCTTGGAGTTTTCGGGGAACTATGGCTACACCTTC.

CDR3 in DNA: TGTGCCAGCAGCCAGGGACTAGCGGGGAACACCGGGGAGCTGTTTTTT. Protein sequence: CASSQGLAGNTGELFF. This chain joins TRBV3-1 (or the pseudogene TRBV3-2) and TRBJ2-2; 12 nucleotides line up with TRBD2. CDR1 and CDR2 from the germline V gene are LGHDT and YNNKEL (reference sequence). The CDR3 is 16 residues long. With V trimmed by 3 bases and J by 1 base, 0 bases remained unmatched.

This clone has a handful of counts. The chain joins TRBV4-3 to TRBJ1-2; 8 nucleotides match TRBD1. J lost 8 bases, V lost 0 bases, and 8 bases had no gene match. The CDR3 length is 15 residues. Germline CDR1 and CDR2: LGHNA and YSLEER. The CDR3 bases are TGCGCCAGCAGCCAAGAGGACCAGGGGGCATCAGGCTACACCTTC. Translated, it gives CASSQEDQGASGYTF.

The chain employs TRBV7-9 and TRBJ1-2, with 11 bases lining up with TRBD1. V lost 5 bases and J lost 4; bases outside the gene matches: 6. This CDR3 has 15 amino acids. Germline V gene sequence: CDR1 SEHNR, CDR2 FQNEAQ (reference sequence). CDR3 sequence reads: CASSTSGTGGYGYTF. In nucleotides, the CDR3 is TGTGCCAGCAGCACGTCCGGGACAGGGGGCTATGGCTACACCTTC.